Each of the 22 T cell receptor beta chains below was sequenced from the same sample in a study of blood T cell repertoires in COVID-19. Sequenced by immunoSEQ multiplex PCR; TCRdb stores in-frame clones only, minus some. There are under 150,000 clones in the sample; 75% to 85% occur only once, and approximately 4.2% lies in the top ten. The material sequenced was peripheral blood. The receptor set was obtained from a woman older than 75 with acute or convalescent COVID-19.

The chain combines TRBV27 with TRBJ2-7, with TRBD2 matching over 9 bases. The CDR3 runs 16 residues. The trim removed 2 bases at V and 4 bases at J, leaving 9 bases unmatched. Looked up from germline, CDR1 is MNHEY and CDR2 is SMNVEV (reference sequence). As DNA, the CDR3 is TGTGCCAGCAGTTTAACCGGGCGGGAGGGTGGTTACGAGCAGTACTTC. This encodes CASSLTGREGGYEQYF.

In this sample, this clone turned up a few times. The genes are TRBV3-1 (or the pseudogene TRBV3-2) and TRBJ1-5; maybe TRBD1 (6 bases). Trimming shortened V by 6 bases and J by 1 base, and 22 bases separated the two germline ends. Germline CDR1 LGHDT, CDR2 YNNKEL (reference sequence). The length of the CDR3 is 18 residues. The chain's CDR3 is CASSPRRLDSESNQPQHF. DNA of the CDR3: TGTGCCAGCAGTCCCCGACGATTGGACAGCGAGAGCAATCAGCCCCAGCATTTT.

This clone turned up a few times. V and J are TRBV5-6 and TRBJ2-2; 11 bases are shared with TRBD2. After removal of 1 base from V and 3 bases from J, the junction contained 5 bases not matched to a gene. This CDR3 contains 17 residues. Germline CDR1 SGHDT, CDR2 YYEEEE. For the CDR3, the DNA is TGTGCCAGCAGCTTGCGGCTAGCGGGAGGCTACACCGGGGAGCTGTTTTTT. It encodes CASSLRLAGGYTGELFF.

J is TRBJ1-1 and V is TRBV6-4; D is unclear. The V gene's germline CDR1 is MRHNA and CDR2 SNTAGT. The CDR3 loop spans 13 amino acids. V lost 1 base, J lost 11 bases, and 14 bases lay in between. The CDR3 DNA is TGTGCCAGCAGTGACTTCCATGGAGGGCAGGCTTTCTTT. Translating it yields CASSDFHGGQAFF.

This clone was seen once. The V and J genes are TRBV18 and TRBJ2-2; D possibly corresponds to TRBD2 (5 bases). There are 16 residues in the CDR3. Trimming took 1 base from V and 1 from J, leaving 10 bases between them. Germline V gene data show CDR1 as KGHSH and CDR2 as LQKENI. The CDR3 loop is CASSPRRPGNTGELFF. In DNA form, the CDR3 reads TGTGCCAGCTCACCACGGAGGCCAGGGAACACCGGGGAGCTGTTTTTT.

This chain joins TRBV19 and TRBJ1-5; a possible D gene is TRBD1 (6 bases). The V and J ends lost 4 bases and 6 bases respectively, with 16 bases between them. Germline V CDR1 and CDR2: LNHDA, SQIVND (reference sequence). This CDR3 has 15 amino acids. Here the CDR3 DNA reads TGTGCCAGTAGTAGGCCTCAGGACAGTCGTCAGCCCCAGCATTTT. It yields the protein CASSRPQDSRQPQHF.

The table lists this clone with a count of one. The CDR3 protein is CASSVGQGAPGNTIYF. The CDR3 bases are TGTGCCAGCAGCGTAGGGCAGGGGGCGCCTGGAAACACCATATATTTT. This chain connects TRBV9 to TRBJ1-3; 8 bases are a match to TRBD1. The CDR3 is 16 amino acids. V lost 0 bases to trimming and J lost 2 bases; unmatched junction nucleotides: 4. Germline loops: CDR1 SGDLS, CDR2 YYNGEE.

The chain couples TRBV28 to TRBJ2-2; D remains unclear. CDR3 length equals 13 residues. Germline loops: CDR1 MDHEN, CDR2 SYDVKM. Trimming removed 5 bases from V and 1 base from J, with 5 bases in between. The CDR3 sequence: CASSNQNTGELFF. The CDR3 nucleotides read TGTGCCAGCAGTAATCAGAACACCGGGGAGCTGTTTTTT.

The gene calls are TRBV19 and TRBJ1-2, with 7 nucleotides matching TRBD1. The CDR3 extends over 15 amino acids. CDR1 and CDR2 (germline): LNHDA, SQIVND (reference sequence). The V segment lost 7 bases and the J segment 3 bases; nucleotides outside the gene matches: 11. CDR3 protein: CASNFQGGRDYGYTF. The CDR3 coding sequence is TGTGCCAGTAATTTTCAGGGGGGTCGCGACTATGGCTACACCTTC.

The chain couples TRBV5-1 to TRBJ2-2; 7 nucleotides match TRBD1. V lost 4 bases to trimming and J lost 13 bases; unmatched junction nucleotides: 7. The CDR3 has 12 residues. Germline-derived CDR1 and CDR2 are SGHRS and YFSETQ. This CDR3 reads CASSVDREVLFF. The CDR3 DNA reads TGCGCCAGCAGCGTCGACAGGGAAGTGCTGTTTTTT.

The chain carries TRBV18 and TRBJ1-2; D remains unclear. CDR3 length: 14 amino acids. Germline CDR1 and CDR2: KGHSH and LQKENI. Trimming left V 0 bases short and J 7 bases short, with 12 bases between. The CDR3 nucleotides are TGTGCCAGCTCACCACCGAACGGAGTTGGTGGCTACACCTTC. It codes for CASSPPNGVGGYTF.

This clone was detected ten times or more. The chain employs TRBV6-2 or TRBV6-3 and TRBJ2-7; D gene unclear. V was pared by 5 bases and J by 2 bases, with 16 bases between. Germline V CDR1 and CDR2: MNHEY, SVGEGT. CDR3 size: 15 residues. The DNA of the CDR3 is TGTGCCAGCAGTCTAATGACTCTTAATCCCTACGAGCAGTACTTC. It specifies CASSLMTLNPYEQYF.

V is TRBV5-6 and J is TRBJ1-5, with D perhaps TRBD1 (5 bases). Germline CDR1 reads SGHDT; CDR2 reads YYEEEE. The CDR3 has 17 amino acids. The V end was cut by 0 bases, the J end by 6 bases, with 19 bases between. The CDR3 region is CASSLAGAGRYSQPQHF. The DNA for the CDR3 is TGTGCCAGCAGCTTGGCTGGCGCAGGGCGGTATAGTCAGCCCCAGCATTTT.

The gene calls are TRBV28 and TRBJ2-7; 10 positions agree with TRBD2. Germline V CDR1 and CDR2: MDHEN, SYDVKM. The V gene end was trimmed by 5 bases and the J gene end by 7 bases; junction bases not matched to a gene: 8. The CDR3 extends over 14 amino acids. CDR3 coding DNA: TGTGCCAGCAGTGGGCTAGCGGGAGACCGGGAGCAGTACTTC. Protein sequence: CASSGLAGDREQYF. The full variable domain, rest sourced from reference TRBV28 and TRBJ2-7, is DVKVTQSSRYLVKRTGEKVFLECVQDMDHENMFWYRQDPGLGLRLIYFSYDVKMKEKGDIPEGYSVSREKKERFSLILESASTNQTSMYLCASSGLAGDREQYFGPGTRLTVT.

This rearrangement joins TRBV7-2 to TRBJ2-5; maybe TRBD2 (5 bases). The CDR3 is 14 amino acids. Germline V lookup: CDR1 SGHTA, CDR2 FQGNSA. V dropped 6 bases and J dropped 5 bases, with 16 bases sitting between them. The CDR3: CASSPGLASETQYF. The CDR3 DNA sequence: TGTGCCAGCAGTCCCGGACTCGCCAGCGAGACCCAGTACTTC.

The chain couples TRBV2 to TRBJ2-7; tentatively, D is TRBD1 (5 bases). Germline lookup yields CDR1 SNHLY and CDR2 FYNNEI. CDR3 length: 13 amino acids. V was trimmed by 2 bases and J by 4 bases, leaving 9 bases between them. DNA for the CDR3: TGTGCCAGCAGTGAACAGGGTTTTTACGAGCAGTACTTC. Its translation: CASSEQGFYEQYF.

This chain joins TRBV4-2 and TRBJ2-2; the D gene is possibly TRBD2 (5 bases). V was cut by 2 bases and J by 9 bases, with 19 bases left in between. Germline assignment: CDR1 LGHNA and CDR2 YNFKEQ. The CDR3 runs to 16 residues. CDR3 coding DNA: TGTGCCAGCAGCCAACAACAGAGTCTAGAGGGCTGGGAGCTGTTTTTT. Its protein is CASSQQQSLEGWELFF.

This clone has only a few counts. The chain is built from TRBV30 and TRBJ2-1; D possibly corresponds to TRBD1 (6 bases). Germline V gene sequence: CDR1 GTSNPN, CDR2 SVGIG (reference sequence). The CDR3 loop spans 14 amino acids. Trimming stripped 5 bases from V and 8 bases from J, with 19 bases between. This CDR3 reads CAWATGTSDDEQFF. CDR3 DNA sequence: TGTGCCTGGGCCACCGGGACATCGGACGATGAGCAGTTCTTC.

J is TRBJ2-3 and V is TRBV6-5; the D gene is possibly TRBD2 (5 bases). CDR3 size: 15 residues. V dropped 8 bases and J dropped 1 base, with 16 bases sitting between them. Germline V gene data show CDR1 as MNHEY and CDR2 as SVGAGI. The CDR3 spells CASHPSGGGTDTQYF. The CDR3, as DNA: TGTGCCAGCCATCCAAGCGGAGGCGGCACAGATACGCAGTATTTT.

V is TRBV5-5 and J is TRBJ1-2; no clear D gene. The CDR3 totals 15 residues. Germline loops: CDR1 SGHKS, CDR2 YYEKEE (reference sequence). V dropped 7 bases and J dropped 4 bases, with 20 bases sitting between them. Here the CDR3 reads CASYPVPGESYGYTF. CDR3 nucleotides: TGTGCCAGCTACCCGGTCCCCGGAGAGAGCTATGGCTACACCTTC.

The CDR3 loop reads CASTHFGTANTEAFF. The CDR3 nucleotides read TGCGCCAGCACTCACTTCGGCACAGCGAACACTGAAGCTTTCTTT. The chain is built from TRBV5-1 and TRBJ1-1; D unclear. Germline loops: CDR1 SGHRS, CDR2 YFSETQ. This CDR3 has 15 amino acids. The germline V and J ends were trimmed by 6 bases and 1 base, with 16 bases remaining between them.

In its sample, this clone was seen once. This rearrangement joins TRBV6-5 to TRBJ2-4; 8 nucleotides align to TRBD2. This CDR3 has 16 residues. The trim removed 4 bases at V and 3 bases at J, leaving 8 bases unmatched. The germline V gene has CDR1 MNHEY and CDR2 SVGAGI. CDR3 protein: CASSSRGGEGKNIQYF. The CDR3 bases are TGTGCCAGCAGTTCACGGGGGGGCGAAGGCAAAAACATTCAGTACTTC.